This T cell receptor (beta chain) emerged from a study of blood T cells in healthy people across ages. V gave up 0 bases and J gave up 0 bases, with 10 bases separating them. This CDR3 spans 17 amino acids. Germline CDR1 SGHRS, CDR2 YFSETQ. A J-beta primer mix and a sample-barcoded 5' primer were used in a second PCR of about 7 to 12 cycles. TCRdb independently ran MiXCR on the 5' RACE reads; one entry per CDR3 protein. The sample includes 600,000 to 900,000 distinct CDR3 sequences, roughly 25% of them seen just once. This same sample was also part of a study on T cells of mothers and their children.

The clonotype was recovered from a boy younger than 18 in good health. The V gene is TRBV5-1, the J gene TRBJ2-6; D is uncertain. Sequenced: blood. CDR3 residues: CASSLAPLGSGANVLTF. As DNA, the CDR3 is TGCGCCAGCAGCTTGGCGCCGTTAGGCTCTGGGGCCAACGTCCTGACTTTC. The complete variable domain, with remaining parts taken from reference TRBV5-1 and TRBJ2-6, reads KAGVTQTPRYLIKTRGQQVTLSCSPISGHRSVSWYQQTPGQGLQFLFEYFSETQRNKGNFPGRFSGRQFSNSRSEMNVSTLELGDSALYLCASSLAPLGSGANVLTFGAGSRLTVL.